This TCR beta chain stems from a study of blood T cell repertoires in COVID-19. Germline loops: CDR1 SNHLY, CDR2 FYNNEI. The CDR3 is 14 amino acids. Trimming cost V 6 bases and J 1 base, with 9 bases left between them. Clones were sequenced by immunoSEQ multiplex PCR, and TCRdb holds only the in-frame ones, with some missing. The sample has just under 95,000 clones; around 82% are singletons. This clone turned up a few times. Sequenced input: peripheral blood. V gene TRBV2 combines with J gene TRBJ2-2; weak D call: TRBD1 (6 bases). This clonotype was obtained from a man in his fifties or sixties who had recovered from COVID-19. CDR3 coding DNA: TGTGCCAGCAGGGGGGCCATGAACACCGGGGAGCTGTTTTTT. Its translation: CASRGAMNTGELFF.